This TCR beta chain was recorded in a study of blood T cell repertoires in COVID-19. In the study overall: COVID-19 samples collected from the United States, Italy and Spain covered acute and convalescent phases. Sources were T cells, B-cell-depleted T cells, or PBMCs; the material itself was cDNA or gDNA.

Generated by immunoSEQ multiplex PCR, the TCRdb table keeps only in-frame clones and is missing some. The sample consists of hundreds of thousands of clones, 75% to 90% of them appearing once. Sequencing used peripheral blood. The sequence derives from a woman aged 25 to 45 who had recovered from COVID-19.

DNA for the CDR3: TGTGCCAGCAGTGGGACAGGCCTTAATGAAAAACTGTTTTTT. Translating it yields CASSGTGLNEKLFF. The chain is built from TRBV28 and TRBJ1-4, with 8 bases that match TRBD1. The CDR3 totals 14 residues. Germline V lookup: CDR1 MDHEN, CDR2 SYDVKM. With 5 bases clipped from V and 4 bases from J, the junction kept 3 bases outside the gene matches.